This note documents a single TCR beta chain sequence. This record comes from a study of PD-L1 blockade in urothelial cancer. Study-level information: Samples came from 3 weeks, at the second dose, and 6 weeks into treatment. A median around 150,000 T cells were found in blood samples.

The data were produced by immunoSEQ multiplex PCR, yet TCRdb's version contains in-frame clones alone and is incomplete. The sample gives about 29,000 clones, more than 70% of which show up once; 3.1% is in the top ten. The CDR3 runs 16 residues. The V gene's germline CDR1 is MGHRA and CDR2 YSYEKL. Losses at the gene ends were 9 bases for V and 0 bases for J; bases not matched to a gene: 8. The sample in question was PBMCs, obtained around atezolizumab (anti-PD-L1) treatment. This TCR came from a man aged 45-60 years with urothelial cancer. V and J are TRBV4-1 and TRBJ2-2; 9 bases map to TRBD2. CDR3 residues: CARTQSGGPNTGELFF. CDR3 sequence (DNA): TGCGCCAGAACACAAAGCGGGGGGCCGAACACCGGGGAGCTGTTTTTT.